The 7 T cell receptor beta chains in this list originate from one sample, sequenced in a study of cytomegalovirus exposure and HLA in healthy donors. With 60 Vbeta and 13 Jbeta primers, the PCR was carried out. The data were produced by immunoSEQ multiplex PCR, yet TCRdb's version contains in-frame clones alone and is incomplete. The profile shows 95,000 to 150,000 clones, around three quarters of them singletons. Sequenced sample: PBMCs. These receptors were obtained from a middle-aged woman in good health and CMV-seronegative.

This chain links TRBV6-1 with TRBJ1-2; no reliable D call. The V gene lost 5 bases and the J gene lost 4 bases, with 5 bases spanning the gap. The CDR3 covers 11 residues. Looked up from germline, CDR1 is MNHNS and CDR2 is SASEGT. The CDR3 DNA sequence: TGTGCCAGCAGTAACAGCTATGGCTACACCTTC. Translation: CASSNSYGYTF.

This clone came up once. The chain uses TRBV6-5 and TRBJ2-5; the D gene is possibly TRBD2 (6 bases). The closer fit of TRBJ2-7 to the DNA end suggests the J call may be wrong. The V gene's germline CDR1 is MNHEY and CDR2 SVGAGI. This CDR3 has 15 residues. Here the CDR3 reads CASSYTTGLNYEQYF. CDR3 DNA: TGTGCCAGCAGTTACACTACGGGACTTAACTACGAGCAGTACTTC.

The chain combines TRBV6-6 with TRBJ2-1, with TRBD2 matching 11 bases. The trim removed 6 bases at V and 6 bases at J, leaving 7 bases unmatched. Per germline, CDR1 MNHNY and CDR2 SVGAGI (reference sequence). The CDR3 covers 15 residues. CDR3 nucleotide sequence: TGTGCCAGCAGCACCGGGACTAGCGGAGGCAATGAGCAGTTCTTC. It specifies CASSTGTSGGNEQFF.

The chain couples TRBV6-5 to TRBJ2-7; 7 bases line up with TRBD2. The germline V gene encodes CDR1 MNHEY and CDR2 SVGAGI. V dropped 5 bases and J dropped 0; count of bases not matched to a gene: 7. The CDR3 spans 15 residues. Here the CDR3 DNA reads TGTGCCAGCAGTCCTCAGGGAGGGAGCTCCTACGAGCAGTACTTC. This translates into CASSPQGGSSYEQYF.

V usage is TRBV2 and J usage is TRBJ1-2, with 9 bases lining up with TRBD1. This CDR3 is built from 14 residues. After removal of 6 bases from V and 7 bases from J, the junction contained 9 bases not matched to a gene. CDR1 SNHLY and CDR2 FYNNEI come from the germline V gene. In DNA, the CDR3 is TGTGCCAGCAGCAAACAGGGGGCGCGCTCTGGCTACACCTTC. It specifies CASSKQGARSGYTF.

V gene TRBV5-1 combines with J gene TRBJ2-5; D is perhaps TRBD1 (7 bases). CDR3 length: 15 residues. Trimming took 3 bases from V and 5 from J, leaving 17 bases between them. Germline V gene data show CDR1 as SGHRS and CDR2 as YFSETQ. The CDR3 is CASSSGDSEVETQYF. The DNA of the CDR3 is TGCGCCAGCAGCTCGGGGGACAGTGAAGTGGAGACCCAGTACTTC.

The gene calls are TRBV7-9 and TRBJ2-1; the D gene is possibly TRBD2 (6 bases). The CDR3 runs to 15 residues. Germline CDR1 is SEHNR and CDR2 is FQNEAQ (reference sequence). V was pared by 6 bases and J by 4 bases, with 16 bases between. DNA for the CDR3: TGTGCCAGCAGTCTTTCAAGACTAGGATACAATGAGCAGTTCTTC. This sequence encodes CASSLSRLGYNEQFF.